This TCR beta chain was recorded in a study of PD-1 blockade in classical Hodgkin lymphoma. TCRdb keeps only in-frame clones here, not all; method: immunoSEQ multiplex PCR. The table includes 30,000 to 35,000 clones, roughly four fifths detected once. Germline loops: CDR1 MGHDK, CDR2 SYGVNS. V gave up 3 bases and J gave up 0 bases, with 11 bases separating them. The CDR3 sequence is 15 residues long. Relapse was seen in all patients after autologous stem cell transplantation, and brentuximab vedotin exposure was variable. The sample consisted of peripheral blood mononuclear cells (PBMCs), taken at baseline. V usage is TRBV25-1 and J usage is TRBJ1-1; no clear D gene. The sequence derives from a human donor with classical Hodgkin lymphoma. This chain's CDR3 is CASSDQGRMNTEAFF. For the CDR3, the DNA is TGTGCCAGCAGTGATCAAGGGCGAATGAACACTGAAGCTTTCTTT.